The subject of this entry is one T cell receptor (beta chain). The antigen remains undetermined. This specimen comes from a study of T cell repertoires in cytomegalovirus infection. About the study: CMV infection plus the matching HLA type was flagged by public TCR beta signatures.

Notes on the study in general: Dominating the ex vivo response were TCR beta clonotypes that were CMV-specific and HLA-C-restricted. The cumulative frequency of public TCR beta families distinguished individuals who carried CMV together with the relevant HLA.

TCRdb re-called the reads with MiXCR, one entry per CDR3 protein. The repertoire holds under 350,000 distinct CDR3 sequences, with over 7.5% as singletons. The source is a human donor in good health (CMV status not recorded). Some clones in this sample may be carry-over from other donors' samples. Sequencing input: PBMCs.

CDR3 in DNA: TGCAGTGCTCTGGCTGAACAGGGGAAAGATACGCAGTATTTT. This codes for CSALAEQGKDTQYF. The chain uses TRBV20-1 and TRBJ2-3; TRBD1 aligns across 7 bases. The germline V gene has CDR1 DFQATT and CDR2 SNEGSKA (reference sequence). Unmatched junction bases numbered 10, after V lost 5 bases and J lost 5 bases. This CDR3 comprises 14 residues.